The TCR beta chain described here comes from a study of TIL therapy for anti-PD-1-resistant metastatic lung cancer. Study-level information: Tumors were harvested before any PD-1/PD-L1 blockade. Tumors had a median PD-L1 proportion score of approximately 6%.

Trimming removed 5 bases at V and 4 bases at J, with 9 bases between. The CDR3 is 12 amino acids. From germline, CDR1 is SGHAT and CDR2 FQNNGV. There are a few counts of this clone. What it recognizes is unknown. Sequencing used immunoSEQ v3. Sequencing depth was around 2 million read pairs for survey level, about 5-6.5 million for deep. Libraries were prepared by immunoSEQ multiplex PCR; TCRdb keeps only in-frame clonotypes and omits some of them. This table has more than 45,000 clones, more than 60% appearing once. Study-level findings and limits: The baseline peripheral repertoire was partially replaced by infused TIL clonotypes that later decayed.

The time point denotes: pre-treatment sample, taken before nivolumab and TIL therapy. Specimen: blood, collected at baseline. The chain links TRBV11-2 to TRBJ2-7; D gene uncertain. The receptor comes from a person aged 25-79 years with non-small cell lung cancer. CDR3 sequence reads: CASSGLDYEQYF. The CDR3 DNA reads as TGTGCCAGCAGCGGCTTGGATTACGAGCAGTACTTC.